The rows below give T cell receptor beta chains drawn from one sample of a study of T cell repertoires in aging, cancer and after chemotherapy. MiXCR, applied by TCRdb to the multiplex PCR reads, yields one record per CDR3 protein. The sample holds some 11,000 distinct CDR3 sequences, more than 35% seen once. Sequencing used blood. These receptors came from a human donor in good health. Both conserved end residues are part of each CDR3. D genes are given only for firm matches. Only some rows state a clone size, as once, few, many or a class for expanded clones.

V	size	D	J	CDR3	DNA
TRBV20-1	NA	NA	TRBJ1-5	CSVYETNQPQHF	TGCAGTGTCTATGAAACGAATCAGCCCCAGCATTTT
TRBV19	few	NA	TRBJ1-4	CASSIVGFHNEKLFF	TGTGCCAGTAGTATAGTTGGGTTTCATAATGAAAAACTGTTTTTT
TRBV12-3/TRBV12-4	few	NA	TRBJ1-2	CASRDTRAYRGYGYTF	TGTGCCAGCCGCGACACAAGGGCCTACCGGGGCTATGGCTACACCTTC
TRBV4-2	few	NA	TRBJ1-1	CASSQDSEARKAFF	TGTGCCAGCAGCCAAGACTCAGAGGCGCGGAAGGCTTTCTTT
TRBV29-1	medium-sized	NA	TRBJ1-2	CSVGSGPARGYTF	TGCAGCGTTGGCTCTGGGCCAGCGCGGGGCTACACCTTC
TRBV6-2/TRBV6-3	NA	TRBD1	TRBJ2-7	CASGLSGTVGEQYF	TGTGCCAGCGGATTATCCGGGACAGTGGGCGAGCAGTACTTC
TRBV6-4	NA	NA	TRBJ2-1	CASSEGPYGGNEQFF	TGTGCCAGCAGTGAGGGACCATATGGGGGCAATGAGCAGTTCTTC
TRBV7-2	NA	NA	TRBJ1-2	CASSETGSHRYYTF	TGTGCCAGCAGCGAAACAGGGTCCCACAGATACTACACCTTC
TRBV6-5	NA	NA	TRBJ2-7	CASIKTAGANEQYF	TGTGCCAGCATAAAAACCGCCGGGGCTAACGAGCAGTACTTC
TRBV27	few	NA	TRBJ1-5	CASRQDNQPQHF	TGTGCCAGCAGACAGGACAATCAGCCCCAGCATTTT
TRBV6-6	NA	NA	TRBJ1-6	CASSYRGAGSPLHF	TGTGCCAGCAGTTACCGGGGGGCGGGATCACCCCTCCACTTT
TRBV14	NA	NA	TRBJ1-4	CASSQVGGTNEKLFF	TGTGCCAGCAGCCAGGTGGGGGGCACTAATGAAAAACTGTTTTTT
TRBV28	NA	TRBD1	TRBJ2-7	CASSLFGQVSSYEQYF	TGTGCCAGCAGTTTATTTGGACAGGTCTCCTCCTACGAGCAGTACTTC
TRBV29-1	NA	NA	TRBJ2-3	CSVKGGYTFSTDTQYF	TGCAGCGTAAAGGGGGGGTACACATTTAGCACAGATACGCAGTATTTT
TRBV7-2	NA	NA	TRBJ2-3	CASSYGGTYTQYF	TGTGCCAGCAGCTACGGGGGCACATATACGCAGTATTTT
TRBV30	NA	NA	TRBJ2-7	CAWSYPRAQYF	TGTGCCTGGAGCTATCCCAGGGCCCAGTACTTC
TRBV6-5	NA	NA	TRBJ1-2	CASSPYEGVIPPGYTF	TGTGCCAGCAGCCCCTATGAGGGGGTGATTCCCCCTGGCTACACCTTC
TRBV27	medium-sized	NA	TRBJ2-3	CASSFRSGTDTQYF	TGTGCCAGCAGTTTCCGTAGTGGCACAGATACGCAGTATTTT
TRBV20-1	NA	TRBD1	TRBJ2-7	CSARTGTGAYEQYF	TGTAGTGCTAGGACCGGGACAGGGGCCTACGAGCAGTACTTC
TRBV30	NA	NA	TRBJ1-1	CAWSVPSAHSGEQGAFF	TGTGCCTGGAGTGTACCATCGGCCCATTCGGGGGAACAGGGAGCTTTCTTT